The 23 T cell receptor beta chains below all came from one sample that was sequenced in a study of cytomegalovirus exposure and HLA in healthy donors. Primers included in the PCR were 60 Vbeta and 13 Jbeta primers. TCRdb's copy holds only in-frame clones and misses some; the assay was immunoSEQ multiplex PCR. The repertoire has about 130,000 clones, roughly three quarters of them found once; the top ten carry under 2.5%. Sequenced input: PBMCs. The receptors shown here come from a man aged 25-40 years in good health and CMV-seronegative.

In its sample, this clone was seen a few times. The chain links TRBV20-1 to TRBJ2-1; TRBD2 is a possible D gene (5 bases). The V gene's germline CDR1 is DFQATT and CDR2 SNEGSKA (reference sequence). The CDR3 loop spans 11 amino acids. V shed 7 bases and J shed 5 bases, with 9 bases lying between them. The CDR3 DNA follows: TGCAGTGATGGGAGTAACAATGAGCAGTTCTTC. Protein: CSDGSNNEQFF.

The V gene is TRBV15, the J gene TRBJ2-7, with 9 positions matching TRBD1. The CDR3 length is 17 residues. In germline, CDR1 is LNHNV, CDR2 YYDKDF (reference sequence). Unmatched junction bases numbered 11, after V lost 2 bases and J lost 3 bases. Written as DNA, the CDR3 is TGTGCCACCAGCAGACAAAACCTGGGACAGGGAGTCTACGAGCAGTACTTC. Translating it yields CATSRQNLGQGVYEQYF.

V is TRBV5-1 and J is TRBJ1-1, with 7 positions matching TRBD1. After removal of 0 bases from V and 0 bases from J, the junction contained 5 bases not matched to a gene. Germline CDR1 reads SGHRS; CDR2 reads YFSETQ. The CDR3 loop spans 16 amino acids. The chain's CDR3 is CASSLVTGMMNTEAFF. The CDR3 DNA reads TGCGCCAGCAGCTTGGTGACAGGGATGATGAACACTGAAGCTTTCTTT.

The chain joins TRBV5-4 to TRBJ2-2, with 12 positions matching TRBD2. Germline CDR1 reads SGHNT; CDR2 reads YYREEE (reference sequence). Unmatched junction bases numbered 5, after V lost 2 bases and J lost 6 bases. The CDR3 length is 16 residues. The CDR3 DNA reads TGTGCCAGCAGCTTACTAGCGGGAGGTATGGCCGGGGAGCTGTTTTTT. It encodes CASSLLAGGMAGELFF.

The chain is built from TRBV20-1 and TRBJ2-1; perhaps TRBD2 as D (6 bases). The V end was cut by 6 bases, the J end by 8 bases, with 11 bases between. The CDR3 runs 11 residues. CDR1 and CDR2 (germline): DFQATT, SNEGSKA (reference sequence). CDR3 loop: CSARESYEQFF. The CDR3 bases are TGCAGTGCACGGGAGAGCTATGAGCAGTTCTTC.

The chain employs TRBV9 and TRBJ2-3; 8 positions match TRBD2. Germline V gene sequence: CDR1 SGDLS, CDR2 YYNGEE. The trim removed 0 bases at V and 0 bases at J, leaving 6 bases unmatched. The CDR3 is made up of 17 amino acids. Here the CDR3 reads CASSVGATSDSTDTQYF. CDR3 nucleotides: TGTGCCAGCAGCGTAGGGGCGACTAGCGATAGCACAGATACGCAGTATTTT.

The chain employs TRBV25-1 and TRBJ2-7, with a possible D match to TRBD2 (6 bases). CDR1 and CDR2 (germline): MGHDK, SYGVNS. This CDR3 has 16 residues. The V gene lost 2 bases and the J gene lost 2 bases, with 16 bases spanning the gap. The CDR3 spells CASSEPRLGETYEQYF. CDR3 DNA sequence: TGTGCCAGCAGTGAACCCCGACTAGGGGAAACCTACGAGCAGTACTTC.

The rearrangement links TRBV11-2 to TRBJ1-1, with a possible D match to TRBD1 (6 bases). V was shortened by 7 bases and J by 6 bases, with 18 bases between the two germline ends. Germline loops: CDR1 SGHAT, CDR2 FQNNGV. The CDR3 loop spans 14 amino acids. This CDR3 is CASTLGQGQAEAFF. CDR3 in DNA: TGTGCCAGCACCCTGGGGCAGGGGCAGGCTGAAGCTTTCTTT.

This clone was seen once. The V and J genes are TRBV7-3 and TRBJ2-5, with 9 bases that match TRBD1. Germline V gene sequence: CDR1 SGHTA, CDR2 FQGTGA. The CDR3 runs to 16 residues. The junction had 8 bases not matched to a gene; V was cut back by 1 base and J by 5 bases. The CDR3 here is CASSLRGAGTGETQYF. CDR3 sequence (DNA): TGTGCCAGCAGCTTAAGGGGCGCAGGGACAGGGGAGACCCAGTACTTC.

This clone came up a few times. The V and J genes are TRBV5-4 and TRBJ2-7; possible D gene TRBD2, 6 bases. V was clipped by 9 bases and J by 4 bases, with 23 bases between them. The CDR3 has 15 residues. Germline CDR1 SGHNT, CDR2 YYREEE (reference sequence). CDR3 sequence reads: CATTGPGDSTYEQYF. The CDR3 coding sequence is TGTGCCACCACCGGACCGGGAGACTCTACGTACGAGCAGTACTTC.

This clone has more than one count but fewer than ten. This rearrangement joins TRBV11-2 to TRBJ1-3; D is uncertain. The V end was cut by 5 bases, the J end by 0 bases, with 8 bases between. Per the germline V gene, CDR1 is SGHAT and CDR2 is FQNNGV. The CDR3 covers 14 residues. The CDR3 region has the DNA TGTGCCAGCAGCCCCCTCTACTCTGGAAACACCATATATTTT. Encoded protein: CASSPLYSGNTIYF.

This chain links TRBV28 with TRBJ1-5; 8 bases are a match to TRBD1. J gave up 4 bases and V 6 bases, and 8 bases lay outside the gene matches. Germline CDR1 MDHEN, CDR2 SYDVKM. This CDR3 spans 15 amino acids. The CDR3 DNA follows: TGTGCCAGCAGCTTAGACAGGGGCGCTAATCAGCCCCAGCATTTT. Translation gives CASSLDRGANQPQHF.

There are a few counts of this clone. This rearrangement joins TRBV20-1 to TRBJ1-2; D is unresolved. The CDR3 consists of 11 residues. V lost 5 bases and J lost 6, with 10 bases in between. The germline CDR1 and CDR2 sequences are DFQATT and SNEGSKA (reference sequence). The CDR3 coding sequence is TGCAGTGCTGCCAACATGAATGGCTACACCTTC. Translated: CSAANMNGYTF.

For this clone: The same CDR3 also results from other DNA sequences found in this sample. The rearrangement links TRBV5-1 to TRBJ2-2; D gene unclear. The CDR3 is 14 amino acids. V was clipped by 0 bases and J by 1 base, with 4 bases between them. Germline V gene data show CDR1 as SGHRS and CDR2 as YFSETQ. The CDR3 spells CASSLAGNTGELFF. The CDR3 DNA reads as TGCGCCAGCAGCTTGGCGGGGAACACCGGGGAGCTGTTTTTT. Looking up the rest from reference TRBV5-1 and TRBJ2-2 gives the full variable domain: KAGVTQTPRYLIKTRGQQVTLSCSPISGHRSVSWYQQTPGQGLQFLFEYFSETQRNKGNFPGRFSGRQFSNSRSEMNVSTLELGDSALYLCASSLAGNTGELFFGEGSRLTVL.

With regard to this clone: This CDR3 is also generated by other DNA sequences in the sample. This chain connects TRBV2 to TRBJ2-6; perhaps TRBD2 as D (5 bases). With 4 bases removed from V and 3 bases from J, the gap between germline ends came to 7 bases. The CDR3 length is 14 residues. The V gene's germline CDR1 is SNHLY and CDR2 FYNNEI. The CDR3 loop is CASSAGFGANVLTF. CDR3 coding DNA: TGTGCCAGCAGTGCGGGGTTTGGGGCCAACGTCCTGACTTTC.

The chain is built from TRBV28 and TRBJ2-7; 8 bases agree with TRBD1. This CDR3 spans 15 amino acids. V shed 4 bases, J shed 7 bases, and the junction held 12 bases outside the gene matches. Germline V gene sequence: CDR1 MDHEN, CDR2 SYDVKM. CDR3 in DNA: TGTGCCAGCAGTTCAGGAACAGGGGGAGTTTGGGAGCAGTACTTC. Protein: CASSSGTGGVWEQYF.

The V and J genes are TRBV4-2 and TRBJ2-7, with 7 bases fitting TRBD1. The CDR3 length is 16 residues. The trim removed 0 bases at V and 6 bases at J, leaving 11 bases unmatched. CDR1 and CDR2 from the germline V gene are LGHNA and YNFKEQ. The CDR3: CASSQDPPGSGGEQYF. As DNA, the CDR3 is TGTGCCAGCAGCCAAGATCCCCCAGGGTCAGGGGGCGAGCAGTACTTC.

The chain carries TRBV6-1 and TRBJ1-2; perhaps TRBD1 as D (5 bases). CDR3 length: 13 amino acids. V shed 11 bases and J shed 5 bases, with 18 bases lying between them. Germline CDR1 and CDR2: MNHNS and SASEGT. CDR3 sequence: CASEWQGRYGYTF. The CDR3 nucleotides are TGTGCCTCAGAGTGGCAGGGAAGATATGGCTACACCTTC.

V is TRBV29-1 and J is TRBJ2-1; TRBD1 aligns across 7 bases. J lost 9 bases, V lost 1 base, and 9 bases had no gene match. CDR1 and CDR2 from the germline V gene are SQVTM and ANQGSEA. The length of the CDR3 is 14 residues. The CDR3 DNA reads as TGCAGCGTTGAAGCAGGGGGTTTAATTGTTGAGCAGTTCTTC. Translation gives CSVEAGGLIVEQFF.

The V call is TRBV9, the J call TRBJ2-7, with D perhaps matching TRBD2 (6 bases). This CDR3 spans 13 amino acids. Trimming cost V 4 bases and J 6 bases, with 14 bases left between them. Germline V gene lookup returns CDR1 SGDLS and CDR2 YYNGEE. CDR3 protein: CASSTWGVGEQYF. The CDR3 nucleotides read TGTGCCAGCAGCACCTGGGGGGTGGGCGAGCAGTACTTC.

The chain employs TRBV5-4 and TRBJ2-7; TRBD2 matches 10 bases. This CDR3 spans 15 amino acids. With 4 bases clipped from V and 1 base from J, the junction kept 5 bases outside the gene matches. CDR1 is SGHNT and CDR2 is YYREEE in the germline V gene (reference sequence). CDR3 coding DNA: TGTGCCAGCAGCCGTACTAGCGGGGCATCCTACGAGCAGTACTTC. Residues: CASSRTSGASYEQYF.

This clone was detected only once. The chain joins TRBV19 to TRBJ1-2; D uncertain. V lost 4 bases, J lost 8 bases, and 11 bases lay in between. The CDR3 runs 12 residues. Germline-derived CDR1 and CDR2 are LNHDA and SQIVND (reference sequence). The DNA for the CDR3 is TGTGCCAGTAGTAAGAGGACTGGGGGCTACACCTTC. It is translated as CASSKRTGGYTF.

This chain links TRBV30 with TRBJ1-1; D is unresolved. This CDR3 region has 12 residues. Looked up from germline, CDR1 is GTSNPN and CDR2 is SVGIG (reference sequence). The V end was cut by 2 bases, the J end by 5 bases, with 9 bases between. CDR3: CAWSMASTEAFF. DNA of the CDR3: TGTGCCTGGAGTATGGCTTCTACTGAAGCTTTCTTT. Together with reference TRBV30 and TRBJ1-1, the CDR3 gives the full variable domain: SQTIHQWPATLVQPVGSPLSLECTVEGTSNPNLYWYRQAAGRGLQLLFYSVGIGQISSEVPQNLSASRPQDRQFILSSKKLLLSDSGFYLCAWSMASTEAFFGQGTRLTVV.